This T cell receptor (beta chain) was retrieved from a study of early T cells in non-severe SARS-CoV-2 infection. Study-level background: Sequencing of unsorted whole blood was done on bulk RNA, leaving chains unpaired. Overall study results and limits: Matches to VDJdb favored anti-spike CD8 responses and missed private and CD4 specificities.

A word on this clonotype: What it binds is not known.

In the library, individual cDNA molecules carried attached unique molecular identifiers. MiXCR was run by TCRdb on the 5' RACE reads, yielding one entry per CDR3 protein. This table holds tens of thousands of distinct CDR3 sequences, under 9.5% found once. Germline values: CDR1 SNHLY, CDR2 FYNNEI. V lost 10 bases and J lost 2; bases outside the gene matches: 7. The CDR3 spans 15 residues. The J gene is TRBJ2-2, the V gene TRBV2; TRBD2 matches 10 bases. The sample was whole blood. The sequence derives from an adult who was a healthcare worker with PCR-confirmed SARS-CoV-2 infection or an uninfected control (not recorded which). CDR3 amino acids: CATGTSDINTGELFF. For the CDR3, the DNA is TGTGCCACCGGGACTAGCGATATAAACACCGGGGAGCTGTTTTTT.